This T cell receptor (beta chain) stems from a study of T cell responses to AZD1222 COVID-19 vaccine (dated by TCRdb to the early 2020s). Notes on the research overall: AZD1222 recipients given second doses at about 4 weeks or at about 12 weeks were pooled, since spike-specific TCR depth and breadth were not found to differ between the two schedules. A total of 230 to 250 trial participants underwent TCR sequencing, of whom about 200 had received two doses of AZD1222 and 26 had received two doses of the MenACWY control vaccine. Trial participants were enrolled into age subgroups of 18-55, 56-69 and 70-plus years, which contained 148, 28 and 57 TCR-sequenced participants, respectively. Results and caveats for the whole study, not just this receptor: Only five to seven AZD1222 recipients were SARS-CoV-2 seropositive at baseline, limiting conclusions about previously exposed vaccinees. Most participants were white British and females outnumbered males, and the authors suggested that clonal diversity may have been underestimated. The 56-69-year group was small, and its depth increase did not reach significance, likely because of low power. No day 14 peak-response samples were available, so repertoires were characterized only after the peak T cell response. A significant rise in spike-specific TCR breadth and depth was observed after two AZD1222 doses relative to day 0 and relative to MenACWY recipients. Reportedly, almost half of the unique spike-specific TCRs recognized epitopes lying outside the regions that are mutated in the B.1.351 and B.1.1.7 variants. The vaccine-associated CD4 TCRs covered the entire spike protein, and the dominant responses fell in regions 160-218 and 743-854.

The CDR3 regions of human TCRbeta chains were subjected to immunosequencing. The study's processing was this. Repertoire TCRs were checked for matches against a reference library of SARS-CoV-2-specific TCRs that had been generated using the MIRA antigen-specificity platform. Breadth was defined as the fraction of unique TCRs that were SARS-CoV-2-associated, and depth was defined as the fraction of total T cells that were SARS-CoV-2-associated. Each spike-specific TCR was assigned to its reactive spike region and to a CD4 or CD8 class using the MIRA data. Log10-transformed breadth and depth values were compared by one-way ANOVA with Sidak's multiple comparisons tests. This is the immuneACCESS table as TCRdb keeps it, with only in-frame sequences that have V and J called. A part of the clones is gone; compared with another copy, unresolved V genes explain less than half, and the rest is unexplained. V, J and clone size are taken as reported in that table, and D and trimming were inferred from the DNA itself. Counted in this sample were around 200,000 clones; approximately 90% of them appeared once. The ten biggest clones cover roughly 0.98% of the sample.

Remarks on this clone: Its recognized antigen is unknown. No base-level quality is on record; no much larger clone is a single base apart.

The sample's time point, from its label and the paper: baseline before first vaccination. Samples from vaccinated people were obtained from the UK trials COV001 and COV002, which included a single-blind randomized controlled phase 2/3 trial of AZD1222 (ChAdOx1 nCoV-19) in healthy adults. Trial participant PBMC samples were collected at day 0 and day 28 after the second dose for TCRbeta chain sequencing. Material: peripheral blood, obtained on day 0 of AZD1222 vaccination. This clonotype was obtained from an adult in good health.

CDR3 protein: CASSPQTGMGNQPQHF. The DNA is as follows: TGTGCCAGCAGTCCCCAGACAGGGATGGGCAATCAGCCCCAGCATTTT. The chain couples TRBV28 to TRBJ1-5; TRBD1 agrees with 7 junctional bases. Compared with germline, V lacks 5 bases and J lacks 2 bases; bases without a gene match: 9. Taken from the germline V gene, the CDR1 and CDR2 loops are MDHEN and SYDVKM. The CDR3 contains 16 residues, cysteine and phenylalanine counted. This entry keeps only the CDR3 DNA: 48 bases, framed from base 1.